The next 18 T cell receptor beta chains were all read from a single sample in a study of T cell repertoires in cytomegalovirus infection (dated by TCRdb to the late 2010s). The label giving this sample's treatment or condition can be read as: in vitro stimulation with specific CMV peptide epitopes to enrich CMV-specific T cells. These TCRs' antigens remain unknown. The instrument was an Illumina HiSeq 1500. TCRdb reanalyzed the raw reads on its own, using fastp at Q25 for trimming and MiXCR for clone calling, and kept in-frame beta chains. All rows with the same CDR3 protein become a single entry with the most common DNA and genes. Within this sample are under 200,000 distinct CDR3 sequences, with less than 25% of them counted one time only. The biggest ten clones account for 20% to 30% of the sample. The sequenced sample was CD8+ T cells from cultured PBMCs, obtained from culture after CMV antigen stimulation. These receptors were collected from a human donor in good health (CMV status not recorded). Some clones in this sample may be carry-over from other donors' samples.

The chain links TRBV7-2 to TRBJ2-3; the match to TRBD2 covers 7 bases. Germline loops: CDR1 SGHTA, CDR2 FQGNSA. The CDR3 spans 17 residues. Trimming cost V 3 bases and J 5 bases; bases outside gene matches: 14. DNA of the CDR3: TGTGCCAGCAGCTTCCCAAACGGGGGGTTACGTGGAGATACGCAGTATTTT. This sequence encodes CASSFPNGGLRGDTQYF.

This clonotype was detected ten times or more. The CDR3 is CASSGYTTSGGSSSYNEQFF. The CDR3 nucleotides read TGTGCCAGCAGTGGCTACACGACTAGCGGGGGGTCATCCTCCTACAATGAGCAGTTCTTC. The chain links TRBV7-6 to TRBJ2-1, with 13 bases that match TRBD2. With 6 bases clipped from V and 0 bases from J, the junction kept 14 bases outside the gene matches. CDR1 SGHVS and CDR2 FNYEAQ come from the germline V gene. CDR3 length: 20 residues.

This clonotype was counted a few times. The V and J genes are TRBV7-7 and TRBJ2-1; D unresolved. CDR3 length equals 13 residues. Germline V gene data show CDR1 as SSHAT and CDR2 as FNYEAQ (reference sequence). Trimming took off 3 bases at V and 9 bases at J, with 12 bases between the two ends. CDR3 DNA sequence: TGTGCCAGCAGCTTGTCTTGGGGAATTGAGCAGTTCTTC. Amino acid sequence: CASSLSWGIEQFF. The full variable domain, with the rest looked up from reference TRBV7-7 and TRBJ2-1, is GAGVSQSPRYKVTKRGQDVTLRCDPISSHATLYWYQQALGQGPEFLTYFNYEAQPDKSGLPSDRFSAERPEGSISTLTIQRTEQRDSAMYRCASSLSWGIEQFFGPGTRLTVL.

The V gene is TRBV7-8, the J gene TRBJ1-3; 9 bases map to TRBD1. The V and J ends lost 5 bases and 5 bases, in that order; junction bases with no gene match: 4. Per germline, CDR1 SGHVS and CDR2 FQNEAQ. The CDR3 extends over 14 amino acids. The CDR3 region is CASSPGTGRNTIYF. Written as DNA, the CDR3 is TGTGCCAGCAGCCCCGGGACAGGGAGAAACACCATATATTTT.

The CDR3 region has the DNA TGTGCCAGCAGCGTAGAGGGCAGGCCCGTGGAGAACACTGAAGCTTTCTTT. It codes for CASSVEGRPVENTEAFF. The V and J genes are TRBV9 and TRBJ1-1; no definite D call. The V end lost 0 bases, the J end lost 1 base, and 16 bases lay between the germline ends. Germline CDR1 reads SGDLS; CDR2 reads YYNGEE. CDR3 length equals 17 residues. Variable domain in full (rest from reference TRBV9 and TRBJ1-1): DSGVTQTPKHLITATGQRVTLRCSPRSGDLSVYWYQQSLDQGLQFLIQYYNGEERAKGNILERFSAQQFPDLHSELNLSSLELGDSALYFCASSVEGRPVENTEAFFGQGTRLTVV.

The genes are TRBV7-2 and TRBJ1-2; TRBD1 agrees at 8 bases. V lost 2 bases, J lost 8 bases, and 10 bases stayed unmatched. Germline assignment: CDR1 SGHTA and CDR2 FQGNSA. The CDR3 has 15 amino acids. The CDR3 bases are TGTGCCAGCAGCTTAAACCAGGGGGCATCCCTCGGCTACACCTTC. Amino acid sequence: CASSLNQGASLGYTF. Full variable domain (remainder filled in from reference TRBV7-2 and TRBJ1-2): GAGVSQSPSNKVTEKGKDVELRCDPISGHTALYWYRQSLGQGLEFLIYFQGNSAPDKSGLPSDRFSAERTGGSVSTLTIQRTQQEDSAVYLCASSLNQGASLGYTFGSGTRLTVV.

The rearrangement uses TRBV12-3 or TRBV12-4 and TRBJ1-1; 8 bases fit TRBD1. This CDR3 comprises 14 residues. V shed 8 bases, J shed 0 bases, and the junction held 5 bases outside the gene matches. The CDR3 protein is CASAQGGMNTEAFF. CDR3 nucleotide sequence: TGTGCCAGCGCACAGGGGGGCATGAACACTGAAGCTTTCTTT.

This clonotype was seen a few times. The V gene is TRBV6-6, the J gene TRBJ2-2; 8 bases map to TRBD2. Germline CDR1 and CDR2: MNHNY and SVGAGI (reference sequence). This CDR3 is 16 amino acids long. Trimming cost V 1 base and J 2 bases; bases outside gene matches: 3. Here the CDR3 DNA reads TGTGCCAGCAGTTACTTGCGGGGGGCAAACACCGGGGAGCTGTTTTTT. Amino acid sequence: CASSYLRGANTGELFF.

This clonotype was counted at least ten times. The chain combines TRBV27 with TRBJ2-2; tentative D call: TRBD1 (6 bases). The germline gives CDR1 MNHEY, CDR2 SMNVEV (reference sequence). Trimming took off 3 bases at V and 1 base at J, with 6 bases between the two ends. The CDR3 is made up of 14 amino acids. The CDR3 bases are TGTGCCAGCAGTTTGACAGGGAACACCGGGGAGCTGTTTTTT. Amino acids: CASSLTGNTGELFF.

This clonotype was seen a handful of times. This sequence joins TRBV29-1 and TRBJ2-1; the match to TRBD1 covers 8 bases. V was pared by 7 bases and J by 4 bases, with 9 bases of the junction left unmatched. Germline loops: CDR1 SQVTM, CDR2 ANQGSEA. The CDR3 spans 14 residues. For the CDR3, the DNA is TGCAGCGCTCCCGGACAGGGCGGGTACAATGAGCAGTTCTTC. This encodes CSAPGQGGYNEQFF.

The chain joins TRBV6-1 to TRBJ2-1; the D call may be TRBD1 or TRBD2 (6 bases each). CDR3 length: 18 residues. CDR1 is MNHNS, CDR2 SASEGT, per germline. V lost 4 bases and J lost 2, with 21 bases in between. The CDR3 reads CASSATPLRGPPYNEQFF. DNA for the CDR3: TGTGCCAGCAGTGCCACCCCTTTACGGGGGCCCCCCTACAATGAGCAGTTCTTC.

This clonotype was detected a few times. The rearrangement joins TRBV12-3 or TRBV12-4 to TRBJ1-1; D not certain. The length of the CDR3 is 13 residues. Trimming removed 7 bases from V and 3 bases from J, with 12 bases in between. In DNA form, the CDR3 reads TGTGCCAGCACCAGAGCAACACACACTGAAGCTTTCTTT. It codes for CASTRATHTEAFF.

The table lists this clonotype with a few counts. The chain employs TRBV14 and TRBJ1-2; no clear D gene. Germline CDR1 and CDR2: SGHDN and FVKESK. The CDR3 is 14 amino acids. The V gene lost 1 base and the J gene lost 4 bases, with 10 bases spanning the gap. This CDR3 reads CASSQGGLLYGYTF. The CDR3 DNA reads TGTGCCAGCAGCCAAGGTGGGCTCCTCTATGGCTACACCTTC.

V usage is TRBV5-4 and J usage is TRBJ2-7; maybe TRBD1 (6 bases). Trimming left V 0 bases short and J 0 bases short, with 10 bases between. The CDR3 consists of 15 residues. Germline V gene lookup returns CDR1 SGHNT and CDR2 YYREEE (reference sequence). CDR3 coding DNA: TGTGCCAGCAGCTTGGGCCAGGGGAGCTCCTACGAGCAGTACTTC. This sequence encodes CASSLGQGSSYEQYF. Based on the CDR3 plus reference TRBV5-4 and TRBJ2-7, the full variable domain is ETGVTQSPTHLIKTRGQQVTLRCSSQSGHNTVSWYQQALGQGPQFIFQYYREEENGRGNFPPRFSGLQFPNYSSELNVNALELDDSALYLCASSLGQGSSYEQYFGPGTRLTVT.

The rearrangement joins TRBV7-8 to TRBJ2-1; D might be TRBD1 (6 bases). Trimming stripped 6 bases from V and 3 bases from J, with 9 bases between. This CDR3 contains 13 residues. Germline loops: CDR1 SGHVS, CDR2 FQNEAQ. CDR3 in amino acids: CASRGARYNEQFF. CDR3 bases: TGTGCCAGCAGGGGGGCACGCTACAATGAGCAGTTCTTC.

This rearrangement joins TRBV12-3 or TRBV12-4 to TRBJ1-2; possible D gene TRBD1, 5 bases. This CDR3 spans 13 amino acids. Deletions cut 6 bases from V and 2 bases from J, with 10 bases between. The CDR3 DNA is TGTGCCAGCAGCCCGACAGAAAACTATGGCTACACCTTC. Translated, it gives CASSPTENYGYTF.

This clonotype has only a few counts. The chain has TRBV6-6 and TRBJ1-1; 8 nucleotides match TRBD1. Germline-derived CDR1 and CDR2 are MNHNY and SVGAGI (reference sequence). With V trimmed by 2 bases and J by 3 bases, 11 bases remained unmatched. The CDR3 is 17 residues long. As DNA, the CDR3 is TGTGCCAGCAGTTACCCAACCCAGGGGGCAGAGGACACTGAAGCTTTCTTT. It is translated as CASSYPTQGAEDTEAFF.

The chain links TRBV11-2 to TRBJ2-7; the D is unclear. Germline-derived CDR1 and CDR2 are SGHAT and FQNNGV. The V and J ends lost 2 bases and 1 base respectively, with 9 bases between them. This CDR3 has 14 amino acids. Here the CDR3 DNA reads TGTGCCAGCAGCTTAATAATAGGGTCCTACGAGCAGTACTTC. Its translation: CASSLIIGSYEQYF.